The subject of this entry is one TCR beta chain. This sample stems from a study of technical replicates of blood from a few donors. This CDR3 is 13 amino acids long. The germline gives CDR1 ENHRY, CDR2 SYGVKD. The junction had 8 bases not matched to a gene; V was cut back by 7 bases and J by 5 bases. Clones were sequenced by immunoSEQ multiplex PCR, and TCRdb holds only the in-frame ones, with some missing. The data contain 84,000 or so clones, roughly 94% of them singletons. This sequence was found in a human donor in good health. The chain links TRBV10-3 to TRBJ2-7; TRBD1 aligns across 7 bases. Sequencing was performed on T cells isolated from PBMCs. The CDR3 here is CAITNDRDHEQYF. Written as DNA, the CDR3 is TGTGCCATCACCAACGACAGGGACCACGAGCAGTACTTC.